This TCR beta chain is drawn from a study of shared clonotypes between healthy human individuals. Study-level information: The study used three CD4 naive, three CD4 memory, two CD8 naive and one CD8 memory plate per donor.

V gave up 2 bases and J gave up 8 bases, with 7 bases separating them. This CDR3 region has 12 residues. Germline assignment: CDR1 KGHSH and CDR2 LQKENI. Assay runs were performed at deep level. Data came from immunoSEQ multiplex PCR; TCRdb stores just in-frame clones and leaves some out. The sample shows around 1.6 million clones, 95% to 99% of them seen only once. This clone was detected only once. The sample carries other DNA sequences with the same CDR3. Donors, healthy HIV-negative adults, lacked recent acute infections or vaccinations. All of the donors resided in Nashville, Tennessee, and each was a Caucasian adult.

What was sequenced was naive CD4+ T cells sorted from blood. The subset is: CD45RA+ positively selected. This chain uses TRBV18 with TRBJ2-1, with D possibly matching TRBD1 (5 bases). This sequence originates from a man aged 25 to 45 in good health. DNA for the CDR3: TGTGCCAGCTCACCAGTCAGGGATGAGCAGTTCTTC. This sequence encodes CASSPVRDEQFF.